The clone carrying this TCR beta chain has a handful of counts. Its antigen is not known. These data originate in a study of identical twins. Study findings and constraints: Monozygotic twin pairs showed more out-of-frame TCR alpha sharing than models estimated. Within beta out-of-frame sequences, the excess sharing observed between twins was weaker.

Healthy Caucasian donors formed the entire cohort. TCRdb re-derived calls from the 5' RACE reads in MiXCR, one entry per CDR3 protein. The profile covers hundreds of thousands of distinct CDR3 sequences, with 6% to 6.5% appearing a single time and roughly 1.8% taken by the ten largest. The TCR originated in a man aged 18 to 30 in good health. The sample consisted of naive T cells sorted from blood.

The CDR3 sequence: CASSLVPGDYEQYF. For the CDR3, the DNA is TGTGCCAGCAGTTTAGTCCCCGGAGACTACGAGCAGTACTTC. The chain joins TRBV12-3 or TRBV12-4 to TRBJ2-7; no reliable D call. The CDR3 length is 14 residues. Trimming stripped 1 base from V and 3 bases from J, with 10 bases between.